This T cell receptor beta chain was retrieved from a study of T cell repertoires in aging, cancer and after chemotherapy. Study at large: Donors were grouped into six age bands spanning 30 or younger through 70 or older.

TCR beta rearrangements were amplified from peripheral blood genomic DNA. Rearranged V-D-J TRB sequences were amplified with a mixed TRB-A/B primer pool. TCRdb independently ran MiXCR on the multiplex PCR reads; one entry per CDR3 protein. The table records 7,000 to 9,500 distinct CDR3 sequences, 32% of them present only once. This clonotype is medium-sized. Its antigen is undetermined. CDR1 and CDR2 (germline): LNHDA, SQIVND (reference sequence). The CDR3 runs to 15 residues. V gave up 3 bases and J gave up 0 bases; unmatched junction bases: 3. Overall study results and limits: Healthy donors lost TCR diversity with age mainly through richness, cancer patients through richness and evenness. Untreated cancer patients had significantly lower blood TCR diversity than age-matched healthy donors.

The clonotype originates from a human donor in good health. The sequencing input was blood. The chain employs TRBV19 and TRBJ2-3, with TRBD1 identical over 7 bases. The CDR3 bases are TGTGCCAGTAGTATCACCAGGGGGAGCACAGATACGCAGTATTTT. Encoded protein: CASSITRGSTDTQYF.